The 4 T cell receptor beta chains presented below share a single source sample, sequenced in a study of T cell changes during pregnancy in multiple sclerosis. The data were produced by immunoSEQ multiplex PCR, yet TCRdb's version contains in-frame clones alone and is incomplete. There are 90,000 to 120,000 clones in the sample; about nine tenths occur only once, and roughly 0.78% lies in the top ten. Sequencing used peripheral blood, obtained in the third trimester of pregnancy. These receptors were taken from a female donor in good health, enrolled as a control in a pregnancy study.

The chain combines TRBV7-2 with TRBJ1-1, with TRBD1 as a possible D gene (5 bases). The ends were cut back, 5 bases at V and 0 bases at J, with 10 bases in the middle. The CDR3 totals 14 residues. Germline V CDR1 and CDR2: SGHTA, FQGNSA. CDR3: CASSRQLMNTEAFF. The CDR3 DNA reads as TGTGCCAGCAGCCGACAGCTAATGAACACTGAAGCTTTCTTT.

V is TRBV4-1 and J is TRBJ2-3; 10 nucleotides agree with TRBD2. This CDR3 contains 18 residues. The junction had 8 bases not matched to a gene; V was cut back by 2 bases and J by 0 bases. CDR1 and CDR2 (germline): MGHRA, YSYEKL. CDR3: CASSQQIAGGFSTDTQYF. DNA of the CDR3: TGCGCCAGCAGCCAACAAATAGCGGGGGGCTTTAGCACAGATACGCAGTATTTT.

The chain is built from TRBV18 and TRBJ1-4; D possibly corresponds to TRBD1 (5 bases). Looked up from germline, CDR1 is KGHSH and CDR2 is LQKENI. The CDR3 is 16 amino acids. The ends were cut back, 3 bases at V and 3 bases at J, with 14 bases in the middle. For the CDR3, the DNA is TGTGCCAGCTCACCCTACAAGGCGGGGGCTAATGAAAAACTGTTTTTT. Its translation is CASSPYKAGANEKLFF.

The chain has TRBV11-2 and TRBJ2-2; 7 bases are a match to TRBD1. J gave up 3 bases and V 5 bases, and 3 bases lay outside the gene matches. Germline CDR1 SGHAT, CDR2 FQNNGV. CDR3 size: 14 residues. CDR3 coding DNA: TGTGCCAGCAGCGACGGGACAGACACCGGGGAGCTGTTTTTT. Protein sequence: CASSDGTDTGELFF.